This entry lists 17 T cell receptor beta chains sequenced from one sample in a study of T cell responses to AZD1222 COVID-19 vaccine. Profiling relied on immunoSEQ multiplex PCR, and the TCRdb table lists in-frame clones only, not all of them. The table lists 150,000 to 200,000 clones, approximately 93% of them singletons. The source was peripheral blood, collected 28 days after the second AZD1222 dose. The receptors were sampled from an adult who received the AZD1222 COVID-19 vaccine.

CDR3 sequence (DNA): TGTGCCAGCAGCGTAGACACGGGAGAAGAGACCCAGTACTTC. Its protein is CASSVDTGEETQYF. The chain has TRBV9 and TRBJ2-5; TRBD2 might be the D (6 bases). Trimming pared 0 bases from V and 3 bases from J, leaving 9 bases between. Looked up from germline, CDR1 is SGDLS and CDR2 is YYNGEE. The CDR3 sequence is 14 residues long.

The chain recombines TRBV7-9 with TRBJ1-2, with D possibly being TRBD1 (6 bases). Germline loops: CDR1 SEHNR, CDR2 FQNEAQ (reference sequence). The CDR3 totals 18 residues. The V end was cut by 1 base, the J end by 0 bases, with 18 bases between. The CDR3 DNA reads as TGTGCCAGCAGCTTAGGAGGGGGGATACAGGGAACTAACTATGGCTACACCTTC. Its protein is CASSLGGGIQGTNYGYTF.

The V and J genes are TRBV28 and TRBJ2-5; 14 bases fit TRBD2. This CDR3 is built from 14 residues. CDR1 is MDHEN and CDR2 is SYDVKM in the germline V gene. The V segment lost 3 bases and the J segment 8 bases; nucleotides outside the gene matches: 2. CDR3 in DNA: TGTGCCAGCAGTTTGACTAGCGGGGGGGTAACCCAGTACTTC. This sequence encodes CASSLTSGGVTQYF.

The rearrangement joins TRBV10-3 to TRBJ2-7; 10 bases align to TRBD1. The junction had 5 bases not matched to a gene; V was cut back by 7 bases and J by 2 bases. CDR3 length equals 14 residues. Looked up from germline, CDR1 is ENHRY and CDR2 is SYGVKD. In DNA form, the CDR3 reads TGTGCCATCAAAGGACAGGGGGGGACCTACGAGCAGTACTTC. This codes for CAIKGQGGTYEQYF.

The J gene is TRBJ2-5, the V gene TRBV7-9; D is possibly TRBD2 (6 bases). Germline values: CDR1 SEHNR, CDR2 FQNEAQ (reference sequence). The V end was cut by 5 bases, the J end by 7 bases, with 14 bases between. The CDR3 extends over 13 amino acids. The CDR3 nucleotides read TGTGCCAGCAGCACACCCGGGGGTGGGACCCAGTACTTC. It yields the protein CASSTPGGGTQYF.

This sequence joins TRBV25-1 and TRBJ1-2, with D perhaps TRBD1 (5 bases). Looked up from germline, CDR1 is MGHDK and CDR2 is SYGVNS. Trimming stripped 1 base from V and 7 bases from J, with 13 bases between. The CDR3 has 14 amino acids. As DNA, the CDR3 is TGTGCCAGCAGTGAATTGGGGCCAGGGTTTGGCTACACCTTC. Translation gives CASSELGPGFGYTF.

The J gene is TRBJ1-3, the V gene TRBV7-3; D unclear. CDR3 length equals 14 residues. Per germline, CDR1 SGHTA and CDR2 FQGTGA. V lost 0 bases to trimming and J lost 3 bases, with 6 bases between them. CDR3 bases: TGTGCCAGCAGCTTAACAGGCTTTGGAAACACCATATATTTT. This translates into CASSLTGFGNTIYF.

This clone has more than one count but fewer than ten. V gene TRBV4-2 combines with J gene TRBJ2-2, with TRBD2 matching over 8 bases. Germline V lookup: CDR1 LGHNA, CDR2 YNFKEQ. With V trimmed by 0 bases and J by 3 bases, 6 bases remained unmatched. The CDR3 totals 17 residues. Written as DNA, the CDR3 is TGTGCCAGCAGCCAAGATCGATTAGCGGGGTACACCGGGGAGCTGTTTTTT. Its translation: CASSQDRLAGYTGELFF.

This sequence joins TRBV5-8 and TRBJ2-7, with D tentatively TRBD2 (6 bases). From germline, CDR1 is SGHTS and CDR2 YDEGEE. This CDR3 region has 15 residues. Trimming removed 4 bases at V and 1 base at J, with 15 bases between. CDR3 DNA: TGTGCCAGCAGCCGGCGCGGGGCAGGTTCCTACGAGCAGTACTTC. Its protein product is CASSRRGAGSYEQYF.

The chain employs TRBV18 and TRBJ2-2; D may match TRBD1 or TRBD2 (5 bases each). The CDR3 extends over 16 amino acids. Germline assignment: CDR1 KGHSH and CDR2 LQKENI. V gave up 1 base and J gave up 2 bases, with 11 bases separating them. CDR3: CASSPLSGSNTGELFF. The CDR3 DNA reads as TGTGCCAGCTCACCACTGTCAGGGAGTAACACCGGGGAGCTGTTTTTT.

The J gene is TRBJ2-1, the V gene TRBV5-1, with D possibly TRBD2 on 6 matching bases. V was trimmed by 2 bases and J by 4 bases, leaving 13 bases between them. In germline, CDR1 is SGHRS, CDR2 YFSETQ. The CDR3 spans 15 residues. CDR3 residues: CASSLGGATYNEQFF. The CDR3 DNA sequence: TGCGCCAGCAGCTTAGGCGGGGCTACTTACAATGAGCAGTTCTTC.

The chain recombines TRBV19 with TRBJ2-5; possibly TRBD2 for D (7 bases). Germline values: CDR1 LNHDA, CDR2 SQIVND (reference sequence). With 5 bases removed from V and 5 bases from J, the gap between germline ends came to 18 bases. There are 15 residues in the CDR3. The chain's CDR3 is CASSPWEGVAETQYF. The CDR3 nucleotides read TGTGCCAGTAGTCCCTGGGAGGGGGTCGCGGAGACCCAGTACTTC.

J is TRBJ1-2 and V is TRBV6-5; D remains ambiguous. The CDR3 length is 14 residues. The germline V and J ends were trimmed by 1 base and 0 bases, with 6 bases remaining between them. The germline CDR1 and CDR2 sequences are MNHEY and SVGAGI. CDR3 nucleotides: TGTGCCAGCAGTTACTATGGGGCTAACTATGGCTACACCTTC. Its translation is CASSYYGANYGYTF.

This chain connects TRBV7-9 to TRBJ2-4; D ambiguous. The germline V gene has CDR1 SEHNR and CDR2 FQNEAQ (reference sequence). V lost 1 base and J lost 0, with 7 bases in between. CDR3 size: 15 residues. CDR3 bases: TGTGCCAGCAGCTTAGGGCCAGCAGCCAAAAACATTCAGTACTTC. Translation gives CASSLGPAAKNIQYF.

The chain links TRBV29-1 to TRBJ1-2; D ambiguous. V lost 4 bases and J lost 2, with 5 bases in between. Germline CDR1 reads SQVTM; CDR2 reads ANQGSEA. The CDR3 has 11 amino acids. CDR3 bases: TGCAGCGTTGGCCCGAACTATGGCTACACCTTC. Translated: CSVGPNYGYTF.

V usage is TRBV3-1 (or the pseudogene TRBV3-2) and J usage is TRBJ1-6; perhaps TRBD1 as D (6 bases). This CDR3 has 15 residues. CDR1 and CDR2 (germline): LGHDT, YNNKEL (reference sequence). V was pared by 2 bases and J by 6 bases, with 11 bases between. In DNA form, the CDR3 reads TGTGCCAGCAGCCAATATGGACAGACTAATTCACCCCTCCACTTT. The encoded protein is CASSQYGQTNSPLHF.

V gene TRBV19 combines with J gene TRBJ2-7, with no clear D. CDR3 size: 11 residues. CDR1 and CDR2 from the germline V gene are LNHDA and SQIVND (reference sequence). Between the trimmed V and J ends, which lost 4 bases and 0 bases, there was a span of 1 base. The CDR3 sequence: CASSNSYEQYF. CDR3 coding DNA: TGTGCCAGTAGTAACTCCTACGAGCAGTACTTC.